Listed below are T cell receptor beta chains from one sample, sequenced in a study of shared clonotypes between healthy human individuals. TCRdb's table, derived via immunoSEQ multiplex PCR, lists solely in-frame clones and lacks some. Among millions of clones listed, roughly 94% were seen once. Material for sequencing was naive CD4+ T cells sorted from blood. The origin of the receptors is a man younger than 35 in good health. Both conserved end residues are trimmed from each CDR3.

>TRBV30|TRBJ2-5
AWSFYQETQY
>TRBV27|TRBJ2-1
ASRDSPSYNEQF
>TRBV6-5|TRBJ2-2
ASSYRRGTGELF
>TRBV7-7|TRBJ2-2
ASSPRNTGELF
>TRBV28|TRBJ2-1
ASSLWDRGQNEQF
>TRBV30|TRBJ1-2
AWSPEGPGST
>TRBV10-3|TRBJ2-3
ATARGLTDTQY
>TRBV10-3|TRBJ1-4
AISEARDEKLF
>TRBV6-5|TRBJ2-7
ASSGGVPLGEQY
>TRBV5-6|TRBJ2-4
ASSPPSGRSNIQY
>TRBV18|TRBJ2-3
ASSEATDTQY
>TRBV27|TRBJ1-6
ASSLTGQKNSPLH
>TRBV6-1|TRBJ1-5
ASAGAGGNQPQH
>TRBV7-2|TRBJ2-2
ASSLDLAGTGELF
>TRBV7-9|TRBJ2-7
ASSPVRASSHYEQY
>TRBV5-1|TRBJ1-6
ASSLRQGDNSPLH
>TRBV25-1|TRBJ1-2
ASQGGPGNYGYT
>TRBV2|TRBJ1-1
ASSILDRGAEAF
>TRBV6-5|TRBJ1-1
ASSYRGGQGGTEAF
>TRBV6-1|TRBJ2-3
ASSEAVGGASWNTQY
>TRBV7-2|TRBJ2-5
ARKRTSGY
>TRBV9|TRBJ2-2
ASSKRDSFMNTGELF
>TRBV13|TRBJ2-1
ASSLWVGTGDGEQF
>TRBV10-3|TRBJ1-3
AIGREVGNTIY
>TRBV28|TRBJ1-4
ASSSGQGVHEKLF
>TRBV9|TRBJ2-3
ASSVDGRAQDTQY
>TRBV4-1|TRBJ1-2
ASSQRQGMEYGYT
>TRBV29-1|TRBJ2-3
SVRTGNMGTDTQY
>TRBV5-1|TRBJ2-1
ASSLVIGTSTNEQF
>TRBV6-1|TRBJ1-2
ASSDTGQSPGYT
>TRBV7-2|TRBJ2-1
ASSPGLAAYNEQF
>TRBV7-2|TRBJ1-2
ASSLSLTGGLEGYT
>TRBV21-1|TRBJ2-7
ASSKKVKGCEQY
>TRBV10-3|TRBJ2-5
AITPGGAQETQY
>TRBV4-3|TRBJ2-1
ASSQELSSSYNEQF
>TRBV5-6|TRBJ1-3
ASSLYREFPGNTIY
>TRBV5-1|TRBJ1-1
ASSLPGQGWTEAF
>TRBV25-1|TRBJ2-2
ASSERTGNTGELF
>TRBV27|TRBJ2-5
ASGAGPLQETQY
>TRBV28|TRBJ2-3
ASSPLDTDTQY